This TCR beta chain was obtained from a study of PD-1 blockade in classical Hodgkin lymphoma. Whole-study findings and limits: Reported baseline diversity: healthy donors highest, relapsed/refractory patients lowest.

For this clone: As yet, its antigen is unknown.

Each and every patient relapsed after autologous stem cell transplantation, and patients got differing brentuximab vedotin exposure. The repertoire was sequenced with immunoSEQ multiplex PCR; TCRdb's copy has only in-frame clones and lacks some. The sample shows tens of thousands of clones, roughly 89% of them seen only once. Deletions cut 6 bases from V and 7 bases from J, with 9 bases between. The germline CDR1 and CDR2 sequences are DFQATT and SNEGSKA (reference sequence). CDR3 length equals 10 residues. Sequencing used peripheral blood mononuclear cells (PBMCs), obtained before the second cycle of nivolumab. The TCR sequence derives from a human donor with classical Hodgkin lymphoma. This rearrangement joins TRBV20-1 to TRBJ1-1, with D unresolved. The DNA of the CDR3 is TGCAGTGCCATAGTCAATGAAGCTTTCTTT. Its translation: CSAIVNEAFF.